These T cell receptor beta chains were read from a single sample in a study of glioma-infiltrating T cells. MiXCR was run by TCRdb on the multiplex PCR reads, yielding one entry per CDR3 protein. The profile shows about 130,000 distinct CDR3 sequences, more than 20% of them singletons. Input material: glioma tissue, nonneoplastic brain tissue, or PBMCs (not recorded which). The receptors here all came from a human donor with low-grade glioma or glioblastoma, undergoing nonglioma brain surgery, or in good health (not recorded which). The CDR3 runs from the conserved cysteine through the conserved F or W. A D gene is named only where the DNA matches it firmly. Rows give clone size only sometimes, using once, few, many, or a class for an expanded clone.

cdr3_aa: CASSLEISRNTIYF; cdr3_nt: TGTGCCAGCAGCTTAGAAATTTCCAGGAACACCATATATTTT; v_call: TRBV7-2; j_call: TRBJ1-3; clone_size: few; d_call: NA
cdr3_aa: CASSAYRGPTEAFF; cdr3_nt: TGTGCCAGCAGTGCCTACAGGGGCCCCACTGAAGCTTTCTTT; v_call: TRBV25-1; j_call: TRBJ1-1; clone_size: NA; d_call: TRBD1
cdr3_aa: CASSRTAQDVLTF; cdr3_nt: TGTGCCAGCAGCCGGACCGCGCAGGACGTCCTGACTTTC; v_call: TRBV3-1; j_call: TRBJ2-6; clone_size: NA; d_call: NA
cdr3_aa: CASSPLSQYF; cdr3_nt: TGTGCCAGCAGCCCCCTGTCCCAGTACTTC; v_call: TRBV7-9; j_call: TRBJ2-5; clone_size: NA; d_call: NA
cdr3_aa: CASRKDPGQRNQPQHF; cdr3_nt: TGTGCCAGCAGAAAAGATCCGGGACAGCGGAATCAGCCCCAGCATTTT; v_call: TRBV7-9; j_call: TRBJ1-5; clone_size: NA; d_call: TRBD1
cdr3_aa: CASSGSRRDRVQETQYF; cdr3_nt: TGTGCCAGCAGCGGATCACGCCGGGACAGGGTCCAGGAGACCCAGTACTTC; v_call: TRBV7-9; j_call: TRBJ2-5; clone_size: few; d_call: TRBD1
cdr3_aa: CASSSDRYDEQFF; cdr3_nt: TGCGCCAGCAGCTCTGACAGGTACGATGAGCAGTTCTTC; v_call: TRBV5-1; j_call: TRBJ2-1; clone_size: once; d_call: NA
cdr3_aa: CASSLLSVVGNEQFF; cdr3_nt: TGTGCCAGCAGCTTATTGAGTGTCGTCGGGAATGAGCAGTTCTTC; v_call: TRBV7-3; j_call: TRBJ2-1; clone_size: NA; d_call: NA
cdr3_aa: CASSRLAGGPDVDTQYF; cdr3_nt: TGTGCCAGCAGCCGACTAGCGGGGGGGCCGGATGTTGATACGCAGTATTTT; v_call: TRBV7-3; j_call: TRBJ2-3; clone_size: few; d_call: TRBD2
cdr3_aa: CASSQGSPYNSPLHF; cdr3_nt: TGCGCCAGCAGCCAGGGGTCACCCTATAATTCACCCCTCCACTTT; v_call: TRBV4-1; j_call: TRBJ1-6; clone_size: few; d_call: NA
cdr3_aa: CASSYSQVGVLTF; cdr3_nt: TGTGCCAGCAGTTATAGCCAGGTCGGGGTCCTGACTTTC; v_call: TRBV6-1; j_call: TRBJ2-6; clone_size: NA; d_call: NA
cdr3_aa: CASPGEGGVNTEAFF; cdr3_nt: TGTGCCAGCCCCGGGGAGGGGGGTGTAAACACTGAAGCTTTCTTT; v_call: TRBV5-4; j_call: TRBJ1-1; clone_size: NA; d_call: NA
cdr3_aa: CASSLWGLVTEAFF; cdr3_nt: TGTGCCAGCAGTTTATGGGGTCTAGTCACTGAAGCTTTCTTT; v_call: TRBV28; j_call: TRBJ1-1; clone_size: many; d_call: NA
cdr3_aa: CASSLEDNQPQHF; cdr3_nt: TGTGCCAGCAGTTTAGAAGACAATCAGCCCCAGCATTTT; v_call: TRBV27; j_call: TRBJ1-5; clone_size: few; d_call: NA
cdr3_aa: CASSYSLRAERANNEQFF; cdr3_nt: TGTGCCAGCAGTTACTCGCTTCGGGCCGAGCGGGCTAACAATGAGCAGTTCTTC; v_call: TRBV6-2/TRBV6-3; j_call: TRBJ2-1; clone_size: many; d_call: NA
cdr3_aa: CSARTSGANVLTF; cdr3_nt: TGCAGTGCTCGGACTAGTGGGGCCAACGTCCTGACTTTC; v_call: TRBV20-1; j_call: TRBJ2-6; clone_size: NA; d_call: TRBD2
cdr3_aa: CASSLGITGGLFF; cdr3_nt: TGTGCCAGCAGTTTGGGGATCACCGGGGGGCTGTTTTTT; v_call: TRBV27; j_call: TRBJ2-2; clone_size: NA; d_call: NA
cdr3_aa: CASSASRETQYF; cdr3_nt: TGTGCCAGCAGTGCGTCCAGAGAGACCCAGTACTTC; v_call: TRBV2; j_call: TRBJ2-5; clone_size: NA; d_call: NA
cdr3_aa: CASSIIAGVRRQFF; cdr3_nt: TGTGCCAGCAGTATTATAGCGGGGGTAAGACGGCAGTTCTTC; v_call: TRBV6-6; j_call: TRBJ2-1; clone_size: NA; d_call: TRBD2
cdr3_aa: CSAWDRVVAEAFF; cdr3_nt: TGCAGTGCATGGGACAGGGTAGTTGCTGAAGCTTTCTTT; v_call: TRBV20-1; j_call: TRBJ1-1; clone_size: NA; d_call: TRBD1
cdr3_aa: CASNLPGQGVKTQYF; cdr3_nt: TGTGCCAGCAACCTTCCGGGACAGGGAGTAAAGACCCAGTACTTC; v_call: TRBV6-2/TRBV6-3; j_call: TRBJ2-5; clone_size: once; d_call: TRBD1
cdr3_aa: CSAITRQNNEQFF; cdr3_nt: TGCAGTGCTATTACTCGGCAGAACAATGAGCAGTTCTTC; v_call: TRBV20-1; j_call: TRBJ2-1; clone_size: few; d_call: NA
cdr3_aa: CAWSVRDRGRRSNQPQHF; cdr3_nt: TGTGCCTGGAGTGTGCGGGACAGGGGGAGAAGGAGCAATCAGCCCCAGCATTTT; v_call: TRBV30; j_call: TRBJ1-5; clone_size: NA; d_call: TRBD1
cdr3_aa: CASTTGTGRNQPQHF; cdr3_nt: TGTGCCAGCACAACCGGGACAGGGAGGAATCAGCCCCAGCATTTT; v_call: TRBV2; j_call: TRBJ1-5; clone_size: NA; d_call: TRBD1
cdr3_aa: CSAGRDRRVDTEAFF; cdr3_nt: TGCAGTGCTGGAAGGGACAGGCGAGTTGACACTGAAGCTTTCTTT; v_call: TRBV20-1; j_call: TRBJ1-1; clone_size: NA; d_call: TRBD1
cdr3_aa: CASSLASGGNNEQFF; cdr3_nt: TGTGCCAGCAGCTTAGCCAGCGGGGGGAACAATGAGCAGTTCTTC; v_call: TRBV7-2; j_call: TRBJ2-1; clone_size: NA; d_call: TRBD2
cdr3_aa: CSARDPSWGARNEQFF; cdr3_nt: TGCAGTGCTAGGGACCCATCGTGGGGGGCGCGGAATGAGCAGTTCTTC; v_call: TRBV20-1; j_call: TRBJ2-1; clone_size: NA; d_call: NA
cdr3_aa: CASKWRQTDYGYTF; cdr3_nt: TGCGCCAGCAAGTGGCGACAGACCGACTATGGCTACACCTTC; v_call: TRBV4-1; j_call: TRBJ1-2; clone_size: NA; d_call: NA
cdr3_aa: CASSVEGRNTEAFF; cdr3_nt: TGTGCCAGCAGTGTTGAGGGCAGGAACACTGAAGCTTTCTTT; v_call: TRBV2; j_call: TRBJ1-1; clone_size: few; d_call: NA
cdr3_aa: CASSSTGLETQYF; cdr3_nt: TGTGCCAGCAGTTCGACAGGTTTGGAGACCCAGTACTTC; v_call: TRBV6-5; j_call: TRBJ2-5; clone_size: once; d_call: NA
cdr3_aa: CSARGIAGGHRDTQYF; cdr3_nt: TGCAGTGCTAGAGGGATAGCGGGGGGGCACAGAGATACGCAGTATTTT; v_call: TRBV20-1; j_call: TRBJ2-3; clone_size: few; d_call: TRBD2
cdr3_aa: CASSPGRRWGGYTF; cdr3_nt: TGTGCCAGCAGTCCCGGACGGCGATGGGGTGGCTACACCTTC; v_call: TRBV28; j_call: TRBJ1-2; clone_size: NA; d_call: NA
cdr3_aa: CSAGGGAQGFNEQFF; cdr3_nt: TGCAGTGCAGGAGGGGGGGCCCAAGGTTTCAATGAGCAGTTCTTC; v_call: TRBV20-1; j_call: TRBJ2-1; clone_size: many; d_call: NA
cdr3_aa: CASSQGKRQGADGYTF; cdr3_nt: TGTGCCAGCAGCCAAGGGAAGAGACAGGGGGCCGATGGCTACACCTTC; v_call: TRBV4-2; j_call: TRBJ1-2; clone_size: few; d_call: TRBD1
cdr3_aa: CASSLTSGGITDTQYF; cdr3_nt: TGCGCCAGCAGCTTGACCAGCGGGGGGATCACAGATACGCAGTATTTT; v_call: TRBV5-1; j_call: TRBJ2-3; clone_size: NA; d_call: TRBD2
cdr3_aa: CSARTGPYGYTF; cdr3_nt: TGCAGTGCTAGGACGGGGCCTTATGGCTACACCTTC; v_call: TRBV20-1; j_call: TRBJ1-2; clone_size: NA; d_call: NA
cdr3_aa: CAISDVKQDNQPQHF; cdr3_nt: TGTGCCATCAGTGATGTGAAACAGGACAATCAGCCCCAGCATTTT; v_call: TRBV10-3; j_call: TRBJ1-5; clone_size: many; d_call: NA
cdr3_aa: CAISGTNTEAFF; cdr3_nt: TGTGCCATCAGTGGTACGAACACTGAAGCTTTCTTT; v_call: TRBV10-3; j_call: TRBJ1-1; clone_size: NA; d_call: NA
cdr3_aa: CASSLLTAIYGYTF; cdr3_nt: TGTGCCAGCAGTTTGCTGACAGCGATATATGGCTACACCTTC; v_call: TRBV28; j_call: TRBJ1-2; clone_size: few; d_call: NA
cdr3_aa: CASSSVRVYNEQFF; cdr3_nt: TGTGCCAGCAGCTCCGTGCGGGTCTACAATGAGCAGTTCTTC; v_call: TRBV7-2; j_call: TRBJ2-1; clone_size: once; d_call: NA
cdr3_aa: CASSLAGAGGQFF; cdr3_nt: TGTGCCAGCAGCTTAGCGGGGGCGGGGGGGCAGTTCTTC; v_call: TRBV7-2; j_call: TRBJ2-1; clone_size: few; d_call: TRBD2
cdr3_aa: CATSDRTGGGEKLFF; cdr3_nt: TGTGCCACCAGTGATCGGACAGGGGGAGGTGAAAAACTGTTTTTT; v_call: TRBV24-1; j_call: TRBJ1-4; clone_size: few; d_call: TRBD1
cdr3_aa: CASSSADTQYF; cdr3_nt: TGCGCCAGCAGCTCTGCAGATACGCAGTATTTT; v_call: TRBV5-1; j_call: TRBJ2-3; clone_size: NA; d_call: NA
cdr3_aa: CASSETDRGNQPQHF; cdr3_nt: TGCGCCAGCAGTGAGACCGACAGGGGCAATCAGCCCCAGCATTTT; v_call: TRBV10-2; j_call: TRBJ1-5; clone_size: NA; d_call: TRBD1
cdr3_aa: CSARPPWASGGRDTQYF; cdr3_nt: TGCAGTGCTAGACCCCCCTGGGCTAGCGGGGGGAGAGATACGCAGTATTTT; v_call: TRBV20-1; j_call: TRBJ2-3; clone_size: many; d_call: TRBD2
cdr3_aa: CASSPGLPTDEQFF; cdr3_nt: TGTGCCAGCAGTCCGGGACTCCCCACAGATGAGCAGTTCTTC; v_call: TRBV27; j_call: TRBJ2-1; clone_size: many; d_call: NA
cdr3_aa: CASSERAGANSPLHF; cdr3_nt: TGTGCCAGCAGTGAAAGGGCAGGGGCTAATTCACCCCTCCACTTT; v_call: TRBV2; j_call: TRBJ1-6; clone_size: few; d_call: NA
cdr3_aa: CSVKNSGNNQPQHF; cdr3_nt: TGCAGTGTTAAAAATTCTGGGAACAATCAGCCCCAGCATTTT; v_call: TRBV20-1; j_call: TRBJ1-5; clone_size: many; d_call: NA
cdr3_aa: CSAGETANTEAFF; cdr3_nt: TGCAGTGCTGGCGAGACAGCGAACACTGAAGCTTTCTTT; v_call: TRBV20-1; j_call: TRBJ1-1; clone_size: many; d_call: NA
cdr3_aa: CASSGGRYNSPLHF; cdr3_nt: TGTGCCAGCAGTGGGGGGAGGTATAATTCACCCCTCCACTTT; v_call: TRBV25-1; j_call: TRBJ1-6; clone_size: few; d_call: NA
cdr3_aa: CASTLVGRRETQYF; cdr3_nt: TGTGCCAGCACCTTAGTGGGTCGGCGGGAGACCCAGTACTTC; v_call: TRBV6-1; j_call: TRBJ2-5; clone_size: many; d_call: NA
cdr3_aa: CASKYDRVNSGYTF; cdr3_nt: TGTGCCAGCAAATACGACAGGGTTAATAGTGGCTACACCTTC; v_call: TRBV6-1; j_call: TRBJ1-2; clone_size: many; d_call: TRBD1
cdr3_aa: CSARGGSNEKLFF; cdr3_nt: TGCAGTGCTAGGGGTGGCAGTAATGAAAAACTGTTTTTT; v_call: TRBV20-1; j_call: TRBJ1-4; clone_size: NA; d_call: NA